Following are 22 T cell receptor beta chains from one sample sequenced in a study of cytomegalovirus exposure and HLA in healthy donors. This table comes from immunoSEQ multiplex PCR, and its TCRdb copy is limited to in-frame clones, with some not included. Of 98,000 or so clones detected, about 85% appear once; the ten largest clones hold roughly 3%. The sample taken for sequencing was PBMCs. These receptors were collected from a woman between 18 and 29 years old in good health and CMV-seronegative.

This clone was counted once. The chain carries TRBV19 and TRBJ1-6; D gene unclear. V dropped 9 bases and J dropped 0 bases, with 9 bases sitting between them. This CDR3 region has 14 residues. Germline V gene lookup returns CDR1 LNHDA and CDR2 SQIVND (reference sequence). In DNA, the CDR3 is TGTGCCAGCGTACAAAGCTCCTATAATTCACCCCTCCACTTT. As protein: CASVQSSYNSPLHF. The complete variable domain, with remaining parts taken from reference TRBV19 and TRBJ1-6, reads DGGITQSPKYLFRKEGQNVTLSCEQNLNHDAMYWYRQDPGQGLRLIYYSQIVNDFQKGDIAEGYSVSREKKESFPLTVTSAQKNPTAFYLCASVQSSYNSPLHFGNGTRLTVT.

As concerns this clone: Sequence at one end of the junction differs from germline and may be a read error. This chain connects TRBV7-9 to TRBJ2-1, with TRBD2 matching over 12 bases. Germline values: CDR1 SEHNR, CDR2 FQNEAQ (reference sequence). The CDR3 is 16 amino acids. CDR3 residues: CASSLAGGRFGNEQFF. CDR3 in DNA: TGTGCCAGCAGCCTAGCGGGGGGGCGGTTTGGTAATGAGCAGTTCTTC.

This clone occurred once. The chain uses TRBV27 and TRBJ2-7; D perhaps matches TRBD2 (5 bases). Trimming took off 1 base at V and 0 bases at J, with 10 bases between the two ends. CDR1 MNHEY and CDR2 SMNVEV come from the germline V gene (reference sequence). The length of the CDR3 is 15 residues. The CDR3 DNA follows: TGTGCCAGCAGTTTATTGGCCGGGGACTCCTACGAGCAGTACTTC. It specifies CASSLLAGDSYEQYF.

The rearrangement joins TRBV15 to TRBJ1-6; D is uncertain. The germline V gene encodes CDR1 LNHNV and CDR2 YYDKDF (reference sequence). Trimming shortened V by 0 bases and J by 8 bases, and 11 bases separated the two germline ends. The CDR3 is 15 residues long. CDR3 region: CATSRDRGDYSPLHF. Written as DNA, the CDR3 is TGTGCCACCAGCAGAGATCGAGGAGATTATTCACCCCTCCACTTT.

V is TRBV6-5 and J is TRBJ1-1; D possibly corresponds to TRBD1 (5 bases). The germline V gene encodes CDR1 MNHEY and CDR2 SVGAGI. V lost 2 bases and J 5 bases, leaving 9 bases between the germline ends. The CDR3 totals 13 residues. In nucleotides, the CDR3 is TGTGCCAGCAGTTACGGGGGAGGGACTGAAGCTTTCTTT. Protein sequence: CASSYGGGTEAFF.

The chain uses TRBV21-1 and TRBJ1-2. TRBV21-1 is a listed pseudogene. The CDR3 loop spans 17 amino acids. The CDR3 DNA reads as TGTGCCAGCAGCGCACGGGGGGCTGTACCTTTATGCTATGGCTACACCTTC. Its protein product is CASSARGAVPLCYGYTF.

This chain connects TRBV11-1 to TRBJ2-3; no clear D. In germline, CDR1 is SGHAT, CDR2 FQDESV (reference sequence). The germline V and J ends were trimmed by 2 bases and 3 bases, with 15 bases remaining between them. CDR3 size: 16 residues. CDR3 loop: CASSLSNLERTDTQYF. The CDR3 DNA reads as TGTGCCAGCAGCTTATCAAATTTAGAGAGAACAGATACGCAGTATTTT. Together with reference TRBV11-1 and TRBJ2-3, the CDR3 gives the full variable domain: EAEVAQSPRYKITEKSQAVAFWCDPISGHATLYWYRQILGQGPELLVQFQDESVVDDSQLPKDRFSAERLKGVDSTLKIQPAELGDSAMYLCASSLSNLERTDTQYFGPGTRLTVL.

V is TRBV18 and J is TRBJ2-1; 8 nucleotides align to TRBD2. The CDR3 consists of 15 residues. Germline CDR1 is KGHSH and CDR2 is LQKENI. V shed 1 base, J shed 3 bases, and the junction held 2 bases outside the gene matches. In nucleotides, the CDR3 is TGTGCCAGCTCACCACTTAGCGGGGTCTACAATGAGCAGTTCTTC. This codes for CASSPLSGVYNEQFF.

CDR3 sequence: CSVREGGRLGEQYF. The CDR3 DNA follows: TGCAGCGTCCGGGAGGGGGGCAGGTTGGGCGAGCAGTACTTC. This sequence joins TRBV29-1 and TRBJ2-7; 8 bases match TRBD2. The CDR3 runs to 14 residues. J lost 6 bases, V lost 6 bases, and 13 bases had no gene match. CDR1 is SQVTM, CDR2 ANQGSEA, per germline.

A single count supports this clone. The rearrangement links TRBV9 to TRBJ1-1; D is possibly TRBD1 (6 bases). Trimming cost V 0 bases and J 4 bases, with 10 bases left between them. Germline V gives CDR1 SGDLS, CDR2 YYNGEE. The CDR3 has 14 amino acids. This CDR3 is CASSVDGGATEAFF. The DNA of the CDR3 is TGTGCCAGCAGCGTAGATGGGGGGGCCACTGAAGCTTTCTTT.

The chain recombines TRBV6-5 with TRBJ2-7; tentatively, D is TRBD1 (5 bases). Trimming took 5 bases from V and 2 from J, leaving 10 bases between them. The germline CDR1 and CDR2 sequences are MNHEY and SVGAGI. The length of the CDR3 is 13 residues. CDR3 bases: TGTGCCAGCAGTAAACAGGCGGCCTACGAGCAGTACTTC. Translation gives CASSKQAAYEQYF.

This clone appeared a single time. The junction differs from germline at one of its ends, possibly a read error. The chain recombines TRBV27 with TRBJ2-7; the D is unclear. Germline V lookup: CDR1 MNHEY, CDR2 SMNVEV (reference sequence). The CDR3 totals 15 residues. The CDR3 region is CASSPTWSESSEQYF. The CDR3 nucleotides read TGTGCCAGCAGCCCGACGTGGAGTGAGTCCTCCGAGCAGTACTTC.

This sequence joins TRBV9 and TRBJ2-7; 8 bases are shared with TRBD2. The CDR3 is made up of 17 amino acids. Germline values: CDR1 SGDLS, CDR2 YYNGEE. With V trimmed by 3 bases and J by 1 base, 12 bases remained unmatched. The chain's CDR3 is CASSGDGWGTSSYEQYF. The CDR3 DNA is TGTGCCAGCAGCGGAGACGGGTGGGGGACTAGTTCCTACGAGCAGTACTTC.

This sequence joins TRBV28 and TRBJ2-7; 7 nucleotides line up with TRBD1. Germline CDR1 reads MDHEN; CDR2 reads SYDVKM. The CDR3 is made up of 15 amino acids. Trimming at V came to 3 bases and at J to 5 bases, leaving 10 bases not matched to a gene. The CDR3 loop is CASSFRLRQGDEQYF. CDR3 coding DNA: TGTGCCAGCAGTTTCCGTCTGAGACAGGGTGACGAGCAGTACTTC.

The chain uses TRBV4-1 and TRBJ1-5; D is unresolved. The germline CDR1 and CDR2 sequences are MGHRA and YSYEKL. Trimming took 1 base from V and 4 from J, leaving 14 bases between them. The CDR3 is 16 residues long. The CDR3 DNA is TGCGCCAGCAGCCAAGGAACAGAGACTAAAAATCAGCCCCAGCATTTT. Protein: CASSQGTETKNQPQHF.

The chain has TRBV15 and TRBJ2-7; maybe TRBD1 (5 bases). Looked up from germline, CDR1 is LNHNV and CDR2 is YYDKDF (reference sequence). The V gene lost 0 bases and the J gene lost 7 bases, with 13 bases spanning the gap. CDR3 length: 14 residues. The CDR3 here is CATSRDSTGREQYF. For the CDR3, the DNA is TGTGCCACCAGCAGAGACTCCACAGGACGGGAGCAGTACTTC.

This chain joins TRBV13 and TRBJ2-7; TRBD1 might be the D (9 bases). Trimming left V 5 bases short and J 4 bases short, with 18 bases between. CDR3 length: 15 amino acids. Germline lookup yields CDR1 PRHDT and CDR2 FYEKMQ (reference sequence). The CDR3 DNA reads TGTGCCAGCAGCCTCGGGGGGGACAGGGTGTACGAGCAGTACTTC. Translation: CASSLGGDRVYEQYF.

This clone was detected once. The chain employs TRBV25-1 and TRBJ2-1; 14 positions match TRBD2. From germline, CDR1 is MGHDK and CDR2 SYGVNS. The length of the CDR3 is 16 residues. The V gene end was trimmed by 3 bases and the J gene end by 8 bases; junction bases not matched to a gene: 6. The CDR3: CASSEPGLAGVDEQFF. CDR3 sequence (DNA): TGTGCCAGCAGTGAGCCGGGACTAGCGGGGGTTGATGAGCAGTTCTTC.

In this sample, this clone turned up once. The chain carries TRBV2 and TRBJ2-1; 8 bases match TRBD1. Germline values: CDR1 SNHLY, CDR2 FYNNEI. With V trimmed by 6 bases and J by 1 base, 5 bases remained unmatched. This CDR3 contains 15 residues. As DNA, the CDR3 is TGTGCCAGCAGCACCAGACAGGGGTCCTACAATGAGCAGTTCTTC. It specifies CASSTRQGSYNEQFF.

The chain recombines TRBV27 with TRBJ1-1; TRBD1 agrees at 8 bases. Germline assignment: CDR1 MNHEY and CDR2 SMNVEV (reference sequence). V shed 0 bases, J shed 2 bases, and the junction held 2 bases outside the gene matches. The CDR3 is 15 amino acids. CDR3: CASSLSGTGNTEAFF. The CDR3, as DNA: TGTGCCAGCAGTTTATCAGGGACAGGTAACACTGAAGCTTTCTTT.

In this sample, this clone turned up once. The chain joins TRBV15 to TRBJ1-4; no definite D call. This CDR3 has 14 residues. In germline, CDR1 is LNHNV, CDR2 YYDKDF (reference sequence). V lost 3 bases, J lost 5 bases, and 10 bases lay in between. The CDR3, as DNA: TGTGCCACCAGCAGCTCCCACCTAAATGAAAAACTGTTTTTT. This translates into CATSSSHLNEKLFF.

This chain uses TRBV12-5 with TRBJ1-1; D is unresolved. Germline CDR1 is LGHNT and CDR2 is FRNRAP. Trimming cost V 0 bases and J 2 bases, with 10 bases left between them. This CDR3 spans 15 amino acids. The CDR3 loop reads CASGLVVSPNTEAFF. The DNA of the CDR3 is TGTGCTAGTGGTTTGGTGGTCAGTCCAAACACTGAAGCTTTCTTT. The full variable domain, in which reference TRBV12-5 and TRBJ1-1 provide the parts outside the CDR3, is DARVTQTPRHKVTEMGQEVTMRCQPILGHNTVFWYRQTMMQGLELLAYFRNRAPLDDSGMPKDRFSAEMPDATLATLKIQPSEPRDSAVYFCASGLVVSPNTEAFFGQGTRLTVV.